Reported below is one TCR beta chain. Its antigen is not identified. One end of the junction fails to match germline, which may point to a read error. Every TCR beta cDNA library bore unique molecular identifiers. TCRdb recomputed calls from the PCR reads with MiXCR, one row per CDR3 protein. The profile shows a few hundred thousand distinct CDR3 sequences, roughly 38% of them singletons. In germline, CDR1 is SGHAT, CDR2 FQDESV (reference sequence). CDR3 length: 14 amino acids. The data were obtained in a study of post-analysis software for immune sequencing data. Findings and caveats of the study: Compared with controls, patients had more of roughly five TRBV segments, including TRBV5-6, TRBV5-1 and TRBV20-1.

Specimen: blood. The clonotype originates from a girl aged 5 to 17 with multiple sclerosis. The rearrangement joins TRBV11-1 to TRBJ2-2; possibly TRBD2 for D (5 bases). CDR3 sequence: CASSGERRTGELFF. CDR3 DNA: TGTGCCAGCAGCGGGGAAAGGAGGACCGGGGAACTGTTTTTT.